Following are 32 T cell receptor beta chains from one sample sequenced in a study of T cell responses to AZD1222 COVID-19 vaccine. The repertoire was sequenced with immunoSEQ multiplex PCR; TCRdb's copy has only in-frame clones and lacks some. The table lists approximately 60,000 clones, about 90% of them singletons, with about a sixth in the top ten. Specimen: peripheral blood, collected on day 0 of AZD1222 vaccination. All receptors derive from an adult in good health.

The chain couples TRBV3-1 (or the pseudogene TRBV3-2) to TRBJ2-7; tentatively, D is TRBD2 (5 bases). The CDR3 is 16 residues long. Germline V lookup: CDR1 LGHDT, CDR2 YNNKEL (reference sequence). V was pared by 3 bases and J by 5 bases, with 20 bases between. This CDR3 reads CASSQRIDGVSDEQYF. The DNA for the CDR3 is TGTGCCAGCAGCCAGAGGATTGACGGGGTTTCGGACGAGCAGTACTTC.

The rearrangement uses TRBV3-1 (or the pseudogene TRBV3-2) and TRBJ1-5, with D unresolved. V dropped 1 base and J dropped 0 bases, with 7 bases sitting between them. Germline V gene sequence: CDR1 LGHDT, CDR2 YNNKEL (reference sequence). This CDR3 is built from 15 residues. DNA of the CDR3: TGTGCCAGCAGCCAAGTTTGGGGTAGCAATCAGCCCCAGCATTTT. Its translation: CASSQVWGSNQPQHF.

V and J are TRBV5-1 and TRBJ1-1, with a possible D match to TRBD1 (5 bases). Trimming removed 2 bases from V and 1 base from J, with 9 bases in between. The germline gives CDR1 SGHRS, CDR2 YFSETQ. The CDR3 length is 14 residues. The CDR3 loop reads CASSLQDGNTEAFF. The CDR3 coding sequence is TGCGCCAGCAGCTTACAGGATGGGAACACTGAAGCTTTCTTT.

About this clone itself: Distinct nucleotide sequences in the sample also encode this CDR3. This sequence joins TRBV11-3 and TRBJ2-1; TRBD2 matches 7 bases. Germline V gene lookup returns CDR1 SGHNT and CDR2 YENEEA. The CDR3 consists of 14 residues. The V gene end was trimmed by 1 base and the J gene end by 4 bases; junction bases not matched to a gene: 1. This chain's CDR3 is CASSLGGGYNEQFF. CDR3 DNA: TGTGCCAGCAGCTTAGGCGGGGGTTACAATGAGCAGTTCTTC.

This chain joins TRBV24-1 and TRBJ1-5, with 7 bases lining up with TRBD1. This CDR3 is 14 amino acids long. V shed 2 bases, J shed 8 bases, and the junction held 5 bases outside the gene matches. Germline V lookup: CDR1 KGHDR, CDR2 SFDVKD. DNA of the CDR3: TGTGCCACCAGTGATTACAGGGGTAAGGAGCCCCAGCATTTT. Translating gives CATSDYRGKEPQHF.

The J gene is TRBJ2-3, the V gene TRBV11-1, with D perhaps being TRBD1 or TRBD2 (5 bases each). V was clipped by 5 bases and J by 8 bases, with 14 bases between them. Germline-derived CDR1 and CDR2 are SGHAT and FQDESV (reference sequence). The CDR3 has 13 residues. Here the CDR3 reads CASSPTGARTQYF. The DNA of the CDR3 is TGTGCCAGCAGCCCTACCGGGGCCCGTACGCAGTATTTT.

This chain joins TRBV6-4 and TRBJ2-7, with TRBD1 identical over 7 bases. Germline values: CDR1 MRHNA, CDR2 SNTAGT. V trimming: 7 bases; J trimming: 0 bases; junction bases outside the gene matches: 3. The CDR3 contains 13 residues. CDR3 residues: CASTYRGSYEQYF. Here the CDR3 DNA reads TGTGCCAGCACTTACAGGGGCTCCTACGAGCAGTACTTC.

The V call is TRBV7-8, the J call TRBJ1-1, with D possibly matching TRBD1 (5 bases). Germline CDR1 and CDR2: SGHVS and FQNEAQ. The CDR3 contains 17 residues. Trimming took 3 bases from V and 2 from J, leaving 19 bases between them. CDR3 protein: CASSLSYFQGGNTEAFF. The DNA for the CDR3 is TGTGCCAGCAGCTTGTCTTATTTCCAGGGAGGTAACACTGAAGCTTTCTTT.

This sequence joins TRBV28 and TRBJ1-3; D unclear. The V gene's germline CDR1 is MDHEN and CDR2 SYDVKM. The V and J ends lost 5 bases and 4 bases respectively, with 18 bases between them. CDR3 length: 16 residues. Here the CDR3 DNA reads TGTGCCAGCAGTGTCATATCGGGAGTTGGGGGAAACACCATATATTTT. As protein: CASSVISGVGGNTIYF.

CDR3: CASSQSVGPFYGYTF. CDR3 nucleotide sequence: TGTGCCAGCAGTCAATCGGTTGGGCCCTTCTATGGCTACACCTTC. The rearrangement uses TRBV6-5 and TRBJ1-2; D is ambiguous. The CDR3 extends over 15 amino acids. V was clipped by 5 bases and J by 4 bases, with 17 bases between them. From germline, CDR1 is MNHEY and CDR2 SVGAGI.

This clone turned up a few times. This chain uses TRBV9 with TRBJ2-7; the match to TRBD1 covers 7 bases. Germline assignment: CDR1 SGDLS and CDR2 YYNGEE. J was trimmed by 3 bases and V by 0 bases; bases with no gene match: 3. This CDR3 has 14 amino acids. DNA of the CDR3: TGTGCCAGCAGCGTAGGGACAGGTCGCTACGAGCAGTACTTC. Its translation: CASSVGTGRYEQYF.

This clone has just one count. The rearrangement links TRBV7-2 to TRBJ2-3, with D hard to call. The ends were cut back, 4 bases at V and 0 bases at J, with 8 bases in the middle. Germline V gives CDR1 SGHTA, CDR2 FQGNSA. The CDR3 is made up of 14 amino acids. The CDR3 spells CASSSTGSTDTQYF. Written as DNA, the CDR3 is TGTGCCAGCAGCTCCACGGGCAGCACAGATACGCAGTATTTT.

The chain combines TRBV7-2 with TRBJ1-6, with 11 bases matching TRBD1. The CDR3 covers 17 residues. The ends lost 2 bases at V and 8 bases at J; junction bases unmatched: 8. Germline CDR1 SGHTA, CDR2 FQGNSA. The CDR3 nucleotides read TGTGCCAGCAGCTTAAGAACGGTGGGACAGGGGGATTCACCCCTCCACTTT. It translates to CASSLRTVGQGDSPLHF.

This clone was seen a single time. The CDR3 loop is CASSDGVNQPQHF. The DNA for the CDR3 is TGTGCCAGCAGTGATGGTGTGAATCAGCCCCAGCATTTT. V usage is TRBV6-1 and J usage is TRBJ1-5; D is undetermined. CDR3 size: 13 residues. Trimming took 3 bases from V and 4 from J, leaving 7 bases between them. Germline V gene sequence: CDR1 MNHNS, CDR2 SASEGT.

Concerning this clone: The junction departs from the called germline gene at one end, perhaps through a read error. The V gene is TRBV6-1, the J gene TRBJ1-2; D uncertain. The CDR3 length is 11 residues. Germline lookup yields CDR1 MNHNS and CDR2 SASEGT. The CDR3 sequence is CASNEGYGYTF. The CDR3 bases are TGTGCCAGCAATGAAGGCTATGGCTACACCTTC.

CDR3 sequence (DNA): TGTGCCAGCAGCCAAGAACGCCGGACAGAAGAGACCCAGTACTTC. This sequence encodes CASSQERRTEETQYF. The V gene is TRBV14, the J gene TRBJ2-5; D may be TRBD1 (6 bases). Looked up from germline, CDR1 is SGHDN and CDR2 is FVKESK. The germline V and J ends were trimmed by 0 bases and 3 bases, with 11 bases remaining between them. This CDR3 has 15 residues.

The chain employs TRBV30 and TRBJ2-3; D is uncertain. With 1 base removed from V and 2 bases from J, the gap between germline ends came to 7 bases. The CDR3 extends over 13 amino acids. Per the germline V gene, CDR1 is GTSNPN and CDR2 is SVGIG (reference sequence). This chain's CDR3 is CAWSASTTDTQYF. The CDR3 DNA reads as TGTGCCTGGAGTGCCTCGACCACAGATACGCAGTATTTT.

This sequence joins TRBV28 and TRBJ2-7, with 9 bases identical to TRBD2. Germline CDR1 reads MDHEN; CDR2 reads SYDVKM. This CDR3 spans 15 amino acids. After removal of 6 bases from V and 2 bases from J, the junction contained 8 bases not matched to a gene. CDR3 DNA sequence: TGTGCCAGCAGCCTACCGACTAGCGGAACCTACGAGCAGTACTTC. As protein: CASSLPTSGTYEQYF. Variable domain in full (rest from reference TRBV28 and TRBJ2-7): DVKVTQSSRYLVKRTGEKVFLECVQDMDHENMFWYRQDPGLGLRLIYFSYDVKMKEKGDIPEGYSVSREKKERFSLILESASTNQTSMYLCASSLPTSGTYEQYFGPGTRLTVT.

The chain uses TRBV28 and TRBJ1-5; perhaps TRBD1 as D (6 bases). CDR3 length: 14 amino acids. Per germline, CDR1 MDHEN and CDR2 SYDVKM. Trimming pared 6 bases from V and 4 bases from J, leaving 13 bases between. CDR3 DNA sequence: TGTGCCAGCAGCCGAGGGGGAACGAATCAGCCCCAGCATTTT. It translates to CASSRGGTNQPQHF.

J is TRBJ2-2 and V is TRBV11-3; 7 bases match TRBD1. The CDR3 has 16 residues. J was trimmed by 0 bases and V by 5 bases; bases with no gene match: 6. Germline V gives CDR1 SGHNT, CDR2 YENEEA. The CDR3 DNA reads as TGTGCCAGCAGCCCTAGACAGGGTACGAACACCGGGGAGCTGTTTTTT. This gives the protein CASSPRQGTNTGELFF.

The V and J genes are TRBV5-6 and TRBJ1-1; D unresolved. The CDR3 spans 12 residues. V was clipped by 0 bases and J by 3 bases, with 3 bases between them. The V gene's germline CDR1 is SGHDT and CDR2 YYEEEE. The CDR3 spells CASSLGYTEAFF. CDR3 bases: TGTGCCAGCAGCTTGGGATACACTGAAGCTTTCTTT. Using reference TRBV5-6 and TRBJ1-1 for the parts outside the CDR3, the full variable domain is DAGVTQSPTHLIKTRGQQVTLRCSPKSGHDTVSWYQQALGQGPQFIFQYYEEEERQRGNFPDRFSGHQFPNYSSELNVNALLLGDSALYLCASSLGYTEAFFGQGTRLTVV.

The chain's CDR3 is CASSQENGYTF. CDR3 sequence (DNA): TGTGCCAGCAGCCAAGAAAATGGCTACACCTTC. The chain joins TRBV3-1 (or the pseudogene TRBV3-2) to TRBJ1-2, with D unclear. CDR1 and CDR2 from the germline V gene are LGHDT and YNNKEL (reference sequence). V gave up 0 bases and J gave up 6 bases, with 2 bases separating them. The CDR3 length is 11 residues.

The V call is TRBV30, the J call TRBJ2-7, with TRBD1 matching 7 bases. Losses at the gene ends were 2 bases for V and 8 bases for J; bases not matched to a gene: 9. This CDR3 region has 13 residues. In germline, CDR1 is GTSNPN, CDR2 SVGIG (reference sequence). The CDR3 DNA sequence: TGTGCCTGGAGTCAGCCGGGACAGCCTAAGCAGTACTTC. Translation: CAWSQPGQPKQYF. Full variable domain (rest looked up from reference TRBV30 and TRBJ2-7): SQTIHQWPATLVQPVGSPLSLECTVEGTSNPNLYWYRQAAGRGLQLLFYSVGIGQISSEVPQNLSASRPQDRQFILSSKKLLLSDSGFYLCAWSQPGQPKQYFGPGTRLTVT.

The V gene is TRBV3-1 (or the pseudogene TRBV3-2), the J gene TRBJ1-4; a possible D gene is TRBD1 (6 bases). The CDR3 length is 16 residues. V lost 0 bases and J lost 8, with 16 bases in between. Germline CDR1 and CDR2: LGHDT and YNNKEL (reference sequence). CDR3 in amino acids: CASSQDFGVGGEKLFF. The CDR3 DNA reads TGTGCCAGCAGCCAAGACTTTGGGGTGGGGGGCGAAAAACTGTTTTTT.

The V gene is TRBV30, the J gene TRBJ2-7; D is ambiguous. The V gene's germline CDR1 is GTSNPN and CDR2 SVGIG (reference sequence). The CDR3 runs 13 residues. V lost 5 bases to trimming and J lost 3 bases, with 14 bases between them. The CDR3 bases are TGTGCCTGGGGTAGGGATAGCTACTACGAGCAGTACTTC. It translates to CAWGRDSYYEQYF.

This clone was counted between two and nine times. The chain employs TRBV14 and TRBJ2-1, with a possible D match to TRBD2 (6 bases). The CDR3 covers 17 residues. The V end lost 2 bases, the J end lost 1 base, and 15 bases lay between the germline ends. The germline V gene encodes CDR1 SGHDN and CDR2 FVKESK. DNA of the CDR3: TGTGCCAGCAGCCAAACGGGAGAGATGGCATCCTACAATGAGCAGTTCTTC. Translation: CASSQTGEMASYNEQFF. The full variable domain, completed using reference TRBV14 and TRBJ2-1, is EAGVTQFPSHSVIEKGQTVTLRCDPISGHDNLYWYRRVMGKEIKFLLHFVKESKQDESGMPNNRFLAERTGGTYSTLKVQPAELEDSGVYFCASSQTGEMASYNEQFFGPGTRLTVL.

The J gene is TRBJ2-1, the V gene TRBV3-1 (or the pseudogene TRBV3-2), with D perhaps matching TRBD1 (7 bases). The CDR3 loop spans 15 amino acids. Per germline, CDR1 LGHDT and CDR2 YNNKEL (reference sequence). The V end was cut by 6 bases, the J end by 4 bases, with 16 bases between. CDR3: CASRPDRAGYNEQFF. CDR3 nucleotide sequence: TGTGCCAGCAGACCCGACAGGGCGGGATACAATGAGCAGTTCTTC.

The V and J genes are TRBV7-9 and TRBJ2-3; D is unclear. V shed 0 bases and J shed 2 bases, with 6 bases lying between them. Germline V gene lookup returns CDR1 SEHNR and CDR2 FQNEAQ (reference sequence). CDR3 length: 14 amino acids. DNA for the CDR3: TGTGCCAGCAGCTTAGCGGGGATCACAGATACGCAGTATTTT. Protein product: CASSLAGITDTQYF.

The chain employs TRBV6-5 and TRBJ2-1, with a weak D call TRBD1 (5 bases). The V end lost 2 bases, the J end lost 6 bases, and 8 bases lay between the germline ends. The V gene's germline CDR1 is MNHEY and CDR2 SVGAGI. The CDR3 sequence is 13 residues long. The CDR3 loop is CASSYQGTNEQFF. The CDR3 DNA follows: TGTGCCAGCAGTTACCAGGGAACCAATGAGCAGTTCTTC.

This clone was observed once. V is TRBV5-5 and J is TRBJ2-1, with D possibly TRBD1 on 5 matching bases. Between the trimmed V and J ends, which lost 4 bases and 5 bases, there was a span of 19 bases. Germline V lookup: CDR1 SGHKS, CDR2 YYEKEE (reference sequence). The length of the CDR3 is 16 residues. The CDR3 region is CASSGLWWGANNEQFF. CDR3 coding DNA: TGTGCCAGCAGCGGCCTGTGGTGGGGCGCGAACAATGAGCAGTTCTTC.

The rearrangement links TRBV28 to TRBJ1-1; D is unresolved. The CDR3 has 11 residues. Trimming took 4 bases from V and 4 from J, leaving 4 bases between them. Germline CDR1 is MDHEN and CDR2 is SYDVKM. This CDR3 is CASSSGTEAFF. CDR3 nucleotide sequence: TGTGCCAGCAGTTCTGGCACTGAAGCTTTCTTT.

The chain joins TRBV28 to TRBJ2-7; tentatively, D is TRBD2 (5 bases). Germline V gives CDR1 MDHEN, CDR2 SYDVKM. V was pared by 4 bases and J by 0 bases, with 16 bases between. This CDR3 region has 16 residues. The CDR3 sequence: CASSSPGITSSYEQYF. DNA of the CDR3: TGTGCCAGCAGTTCACCGGGGATCACGAGCTCCTACGAGCAGTACTTC.